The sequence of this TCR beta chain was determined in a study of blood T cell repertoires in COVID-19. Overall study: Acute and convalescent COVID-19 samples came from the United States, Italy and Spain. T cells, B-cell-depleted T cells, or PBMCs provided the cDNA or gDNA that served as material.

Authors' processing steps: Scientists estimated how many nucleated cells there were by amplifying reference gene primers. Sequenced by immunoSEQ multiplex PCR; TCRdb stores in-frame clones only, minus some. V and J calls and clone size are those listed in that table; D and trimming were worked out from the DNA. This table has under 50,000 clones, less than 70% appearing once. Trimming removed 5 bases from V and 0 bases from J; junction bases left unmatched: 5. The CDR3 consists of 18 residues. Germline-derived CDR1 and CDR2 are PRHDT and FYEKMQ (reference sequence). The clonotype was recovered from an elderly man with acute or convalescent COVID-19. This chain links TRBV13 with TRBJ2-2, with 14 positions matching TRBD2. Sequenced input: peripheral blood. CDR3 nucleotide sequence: TGTGCCAGCAGCCCGGGACTAGCGGGGGCAACGAACACCGGGGAGCTGTTTTTT. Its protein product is CASSPGLAGATNTGELFF.